Included here is one TCR beta chain sequence, with context. This clone was seen a few times. The target of this receptor is not known. Per-nucleotide qualities are absent, and no much larger clonotype sits a single base away. The data stem from a study of neoadjuvant anti-PD-1 for oral cavity cancer (dated by TCRdb to about 2021). The study in broad terms: Before curative-intent surgical resection, most patients were given three to four biweekly doses of nivolumab at 3 mg/kg. There were 12 to 13 patients in the parent correlative cohort, and the response rate was 30% to 35%. A fourth nivolumab dose was given around day 43 to patients without progression, and definitive surgical resection was performed in those patients on days 50-56. Patients with complete response, partial response or stable disease by RECIST 1.1 were defined as responders, whereas patients with progression were defined as non-responders.

CDR1 SGHTA and CDR2 FQGNSA were looked up in the germline V gene. Measured from the cysteine to the phenylalanine, the CDR3 is 14 residues long. Only the CDR3 region is kept as DNA, spanning 42 bases read in frame from base 1. The trim is 3 bases for V and 4 bases for J, with a gap of 9 bases between the germline ends. The sample's time point, from its label and the paper: after neoadjuvant nivolumab, at surgical resection. None of the patients had received prior systemic or radiation treatment, and all were newly diagnosed with stage II-IVA oral cavity squamous cell carcinoma. The cohort consisted of patients with HPV-negative, locally advanced oral cavity squamous cell carcinoma. Samples came from a longitudinal correlative study of a single-arm phase II trial of neoadjuvant nivolumab in oral cavity squamous cell carcinoma. Genomic DNA-based TCRbeta sequencing was performed on subject-matched pre- and post-treatment PBMCs and tumors from three responders and three non-responders. The Maxwell RSC DNA from Tissue kit was used to isolate genomic DNA from tumor tissue.

Tumor libraries used mostly around 4.6 ug of input genomic DNA for survey sequencing, with two replicates per sample. The immunoSEQ hsTCRbeta kit was used to prepare TCRbeta libraries, following the manufacturer's instructions. Sequencing of the completed libraries took place using an Illumina NovaSeq 6000 S4 flow cell after they had been pooled to approximately 3 nM. The authors' pipeline ran thus. The immunoSEQ Analyzer handled quality control and preprocessing of the raw data. The analysis was restricted to productive rearrangements, with each unique CDR3 amino acid sequence defining a clonotype. Using the R package tcR, the researchers computed the Gini-Simpson index as their estimate of repertoire clonality. Gini indices were compared with Student's t test, and associations with tumor size change were assessed by Pearson correlation. TCRdb mirrors the immuneACCESS table, restricted to in-frame sequences. Some clones are absent from its copies; in checked studies, under half trace to an unresolved V gene, and the reason for the others is unknown. D and trimming come from the DNA, and the V and J calls and clone size come from that table. The sample table shows fewer than 11,000 clones, and under 75% are seen once. The ten largest clones take up approximately 7.8% of the sample.

On the study overall, not on this receptor specifically: Higher pretreatment blood Treg/Th17 ratios correlated with both higher pretreatment blood TCRbeta clonality and lower post-treatment tumor TCRbeta clonality. Larger post-treatment sizes of preexisting intratumoral clones correlated with greater tumor shrinkage, suggesting expansion of preexisting clones contributed to response. Only three patients per response group were included in the TCR analyses, and the authors called for validation in larger cohorts.

This receptor was taken from a person between 40 and 79 years old with oral cavity squamous cell carcinoma. The chain was built from TRBV7-2 and TRBJ1-4, and perhaps TRBD1 as D gene, on 6 matching bases. The sequencing used tumor tissue, collected after nivolumab (anti-PD-1) treatment. The CDR3 amino acid sequence is: CASSFGQLNEKLFF. The nucleotides are TGTGCCAGCAGCTTTGGACAGCTTAATGAAAAACTGTTTTTT.